The rows below give T cell receptor beta chains drawn from one sample of a study of blood T cell repertoires in COVID-19. The repertoire was sequenced with immunoSEQ multiplex PCR; TCRdb's copy has only in-frame clones and lacks some. In the table there are approximately 300,000 clones, 85% to 90% of which are singletons. The sample consisted of PBMCs or T cells enriched from blood (not recorded which). The origin of the receptors is a young woman who had recovered from COVID-19. The CDR3 runs from the conserved cysteine through the conserved F or W. The order of the fields is V gene, D gene, J gene, clone size, CDR3 protein, CDR3 DNA. The D gene is left open where the match is weak. Not every row has a clone size; where given, it reads once, few, many or a size class.

TRBV27	NA	TRBJ2-5	NA	CASSFSSAVQETQYF	TGTGCCAGCAGTTTCTCCTCAGCGGTACAAGAGACCCAGTACTTC
TRBV6-1	TRBD2	TRBJ2-7	NA	CASTESGRAEKGQYF	TGTGCCAGCACTGAAAGCGGGAGGGCCGAAAAAGGGCAGTACTTC
TRBV27	TRBD1	TRBJ1-5	once	CASSDRVSNQPQHF	TGTGCCAGCAGTGACAGGGTTAGCAATCAGCCCCAGCATTTT
TRBV19	TRBD1	TRBJ1-1	NA	CASSSRTGRTEAFF	TGTGCCAGTAGTAGCCGGACAGGGAGGACTGAAGCTTTCTTT
TRBV19	TRBD1	TRBJ2-6	once	CASSRAGQGALGANVLTF	TGTGCCAGTAGTAGGGCGGGACAGGGGGCACTGGGGGCCAACGTCCTGACTTTC
TRBV11-3	TRBD1	TRBJ2-1	once	CASSFSGTVGWDEQFF	TGTGCCAGCAGCTTTTCCGGGACAGTGGGATGGGATGAGCAGTTCTTC
TRBV28	NA	TRBJ2-3	NA	CASSSTGHPKVTDTQYF	TGTGCCAGCAGCAGTACGGGACACCCAAAGGTGACAGATACGCAGTATTTT
TRBV5-1	NA	TRBJ2-7	NA	CASSLGGHEQYF	TGCGCCAGCAGCTTGGGGGGCCACGAGCAGTACTTC
TRBV29-1	NA	TRBJ2-7	NA	CSFRQVSYEQYF	TGCAGCTTCAGACAGGTATCCTACGAGCAGTACTTC
TRBV5-1	NA	TRBJ2-7	few	CASSLTGGTALEQYF	TGCGCCAGCAGCTTGACGGGCGGGACCGCTCTTGAGCAGTACTTC
TRBV18	NA	TRBJ2-7	NA	CASSPRQRIDEQYF	TGTGCCAGCTCACCAAGGCAGCGAATCGACGAGCAGTACTTC
TRBV11-2	NA	TRBJ1-1	NA	CASSLGQSTEAFF	TGTGCCAGCAGCCTCGGACAGTCCACTGAAGCTTTCTTT
TRBV5-1	NA	TRBJ1-2	NA	CASSLEAAVGYTF	TGCGCCAGCAGCTTGGAGGCAGCGGTAGGCTACACCTTC
TRBV30	TRBD1	TRBJ2-7	NA	CAWQRQGLYEQYF	TGTGCCTGGCAAAGACAGGGGTTATACGAGCAGTACTTC
TRBV30	TRBD2	TRBJ2-3	NA	CAWTSGRSTDTQYF	TGTGCCTGGACTAGCGGGAGAAGCACAGATACGCAGTATTTT
TRBV11-2	NA	TRBJ1-1	NA	CASSQDRNTEAFF	TGTGCCAGCAGCCAGGACAGGAACACTGAAGCTTTCTTT
TRBV7-3	TRBD1	TRBJ1-1	few	CASSLDRDIEAFF	TGTGCCAGCAGCTTAGACAGGGACATTGAAGCTTTCTTT
TRBV11-2	NA	TRBJ2-5	NA	CASSSSEGGDRMYF	TGTGCCAGCAGCTCGTCGGAGGGAGGGGACAGGATGTACTTC
TRBV15	NA	TRBJ2-7	NA	CATSRDRRTYEQYF	TGTGCCACCAGCAGAGATCGGAGAACCTACGAGCAGTACTTC
TRBV5-1	TRBD1	TRBJ2-5	NA	CASSKQGAQETQYF	TGCGCCAGCAGCAAGCAGGGGGCCCAAGAGACCCAGTACTTC
TRBV28	TRBD1	TRBJ1-5	once	CASRRQGAVQPQHF	TGTGCCAGCAGACGGCAGGGGGCGGTTCAGCCCCAGCATTTT
TRBV12-3/TRBV12-4	NA	TRBJ1-1	NA	CASSWTINTEAFF	TGTGCCAGCAGTTGGACAATCAACACTGAAGCTTTCTTT
TRBV7-6	NA	TRBJ1-2	NA	CASSLSQGGVASYTF	TGTGCCAGCAGCTTATCCCAGGGAGGAGTTGCGAGCTACACCTTC
TRBV18	NA	TRBJ2-2	NA	CASSPIEGSSTGELFF	TGTGCCAGCTCACCAATTGAGGGTTCAAGCACCGGGGAGCTGTTTTTT
TRBV25-1	TRBD1	TRBJ1-1	NA	CASSARGGFNTEAFF	TGTGCCAGCAGTGCCCGAGGGGGCTTTAACACTGAAGCTTTCTTT
TRBV28	TRBD1	TRBJ1-5	NA	CAIKTGGVHQPQHF	TGTGCCATCAAAACAGGGGGCGTACATCAGCCCCAGCATTTT
TRBV18	NA	TRBJ2-5	NA	CASSPGDLETQYF	TGTGCCAGCTCACCCGGGGATTTAGAGACCCAGTACTTC
TRBV10-1	TRBD1	TRBJ1-1	NA	CASSEGQGSTEAFF	TGCGCCAGCAGTGAGGGACAGGGATCCACTGAAGCTTTCTTT
TRBV5-1	NA	TRBJ1-1	NA	CASRVRTMNTEAFF	TGCGCCAGCAGAGTTAGGACAATGAACACTGAAGCTTTCTTT
TRBV11-1	NA	TRBJ1-1	NA	CASSDAYREGPEAFF	TGTGCCAGCAGCGATGCCTACAGGGAGGGTCCTGAAGCTTTCTTT
TRBV29-1	NA	TRBJ2-7	NA	CSVLNRGSYEQYF	TGCAGCGTTCTTAACCGCGGCTCCTACGAGCAGTACTTC
TRBV3-1/TRBV3-2	NA	TRBJ2-7	few	CASSHELGQGSYEQYF	TGTGCCAGCAGCCATGAACTGGGGCAGGGGTCCTACGAGCAGTACTTC
TRBV5-1	TRBD1	TRBJ2-1	NA	CASSPGQGADEQFF	TGCGCCAGCAGCCCCGGACAGGGGGCGGATGAGCAGTTCTTC
TRBV29-1	TRBD1	TRBJ1-1	NA	CSVDYGQGAEAFF	TGCAGCGTTGATTATGGACAGGGGGCTGAAGCTTTCTTT
TRBV28	NA	TRBJ2-5	NA	CASSGRRGETQYF	TGTGCCAGCAGTGGCCGCAGAGGGGAGACCCAGTACTTC
TRBV28	NA	TRBJ2-4	NA	CASRQGLGKNIQYF	TGTGCCAGCAGGCAGGGACTGGGCAAAAACATTCAGTACTTC
TRBV28	TRBD2	TRBJ2-1	many	CASSLYGLAAALSSYNEQFF	TGTGCCAGCAGTTTGTATGGACTAGCGGCGGCGTTAAGCTCCTACAATGAGCAGTTCTTC
TRBV28	TRBD2	TRBJ2-2	NA	CASSPSGNTGELFF	TGTGCCAGCAGTCCTAGCGGAAACACCGGGGAGCTGTTTTTT
TRBV19	TRBD1	TRBJ2-3	NA	CASSMGQGADTQYF	TGTGCCAGTAGTATGGGACAGGGGGCAGATACGCAGTATTTT
TRBV30	TRBD1	TRBJ1-2	NA	CAWSAPNRGLDYGYTF	TGTGCCTGGAGTGCCCCGAACAGGGGGCTGGATTATGGCTACACCTTC
TRBV4-2	NA	TRBJ1-4	NA	CASSQDRRDGGEKLFF	TGTGCCAGCAGCCAAGATCGGCGGGACGGCGGTGAAAAACTGTTTTTT
TRBV28	TRBD1	TRBJ1-5	once	CAIRQGDQPQHF	TGTGCCATCCGACAGGGGGATCAGCCCCAGCATTTT
TRBV11-2	NA	TRBJ2-6	NA	CASSFSAGANVLTF	TGTGCCAGCAGCTTTAGTGCCGGGGCCAACGTCCTGACTTTC
TRBV9	NA	TRBJ2-7	NA	CASSVGGRGAEQYF	TGTGCCAGCAGCGTAGGGGGCAGGGGGGCCGAGCAGTACTTC
TRBV6-5	TRBD1	TRBJ2-7	NA	CASSPRTGPEQYF	TGTGCCAGCAGTCCCCGGACAGGGCCCGAGCAGTACTTC
TRBV15	NA	TRBJ2-1	NA	CATSRDWHEQFF	TGTGCCACCAGCAGAGATTGGCATGAGCAGTTCTTC
TRBV7-2	NA	TRBJ1-3	NA	CASSPPTSGNTIYF	TGTGCCAGCAGCCCCCCTACCTCTGGAAACACCATATATTTT
TRBV4-1	TRBD1	TRBJ2-7	NA	CASSQEGQVNYEQYF	TGCGCCAGCAGCCAAGAAGGACAGGTAAACTACGAGCAGTACTTC
TRBV30	NA	TRBJ1-6	NA	CAWSFGRGGLFNSPLHF	TGTGCCTGGAGTTTTGGGAGGGGGGGATTGTTTAATTCACCCCTCCACTTT
TRBV6-5	TRBD1	TRBJ1-2	NA	CASSLDLGQGAYTF	TGTGCCAGCAGCCTAGATCTGGGACAGGGAGCCTACACCTTC
TRBV18	NA	TRBJ2-7	NA	CASSPRAGDEQYF	TGTGCCAGCTCACCACGGGCAGGGGACGAGCAGTACTTC
TRBV30	TRBD2	TRBJ2-5	NA	CAWSYSGGSQYF	TGTGCCTGGAGTTATAGCGGGGGGTCCCAGTACTTC
TRBV9	TRBD1	TRBJ1-4	NA	CASSPGTATNEKLFF	TGTGCCAGCAGCCCCGGGACAGCAACTAATGAAAAACTGTTTTTT
TRBV7-2	TRBD2	TRBJ2-7	once	CASSLEPGGYEQYF	TGTGCCAGCAGCTTAGAGCCGGGGGGCTACGAGCAGTACTTC
TRBV29-1	TRBD2	TRBJ2-2	many	CSVLEAGRDAGELFF	TGCAGCGTCCTAGAGGCAGGGAGGGATGCCGGGGAGCTGTTTTTT
TRBV9	TRBD1	TRBJ1-1	few	CASSGSGQPTEKAFF	TGTGCCAGCAGCGGATCGGGACAGCCGACAGAGAAAGCTTTCTTT
TRBV28	TRBD2	TRBJ2-1	NA	CASKLAGGPKQFF	TGTGCCAGCAAACTAGCGGGAGGCCCCAAGCAGTTCTTC
TRBV4-1	TRBD2	TRBJ2-3	NA	CASSQDQMGLAETSTDTQYF	TGCGCCAGCAGCCAAGATCAAATGGGACTAGCGGAGACTAGCACAGATACGCAGTATTTT
TRBV4-1	NA	TRBJ1-2	NA	CASSQVGGNMYGYTF	TGCGCCAGCAGCCAAGTCGGAGGCAATATGTATGGCTACACCTTC
TRBV7-9	NA	TRBJ2-7	NA	CASSPDDSWSYEQYF	TGTGCCAGCAGCCCAGACGACAGTTGGTCCTACGAGCAGTACTTC